A selection of T cell receptor beta chains follows, all from one sample in a study of T cells after yellow fever vaccination. MiXCR was run by TCRdb on the 5' RACE reads, yielding one entry per CDR3 protein. The sample consists of hundreds of thousands of distinct CDR3 sequences, around 20% of them appearing once. The sample consisted of PBMCs, taken before the yellow fever booster vaccination. The source of these receptors is a man aged 18 to 30 who received the YFV17D yellow fever vaccine. CDR3s include the opening cysteine and the closing phenylalanine or tryptophan. A D gene is named only where the DNA matches it firmly. Clone size is not always given. Where it is, it says once, few, many or a class for expanded clones.

V gene	J gene	clone size	D gene	CDR3 DNA	CDR3 protein
TRBV21-1	TRBJ1-1	.	.	TGTGCCAGCAGCAAAACGGGGACAGTTTCTGAAGCTTTCTTT	CASSKTGTVSEAFF
TRBV28	TRBJ1-2	.	TRBD1	TGTGCCAGCAACGACAGGGGGTTAGGCTACACCTTC	CASNDRGLGYTF
TRBV4-1	TRBJ2-1	few	.	TGCGCCAGCAGCCAAGATCAGGGGTCGGCGAATGAGCAGTTCTTC	CASSQDQGSANEQFF
TRBV20-1	TRBJ2-5	few	.	TGCAGTGCTACCCGGGACGCCCAACAAGAGACCCAGTACTTC	CSATRDAQQETQYF
TRBV7-8	TRBJ1-6	many	.	TGTGCCAGCAGCTTTATGGGGAATAATTCACCCCTCCACTTT	CASSFMGNNSPLHF
TRBV12-3/TRBV12-4	TRBJ1-5	.	.	TGTGCCAGCAGACCGGGAACATATAGCAATCAGCCCCAGCATTTT	CASRPGTYSNQPQHF
TRBV9	TRBJ1-1	few	TRBD1	TGTGCCAGCAGCGGCAGACAGGGGAGCCCTGAAGCTTTCTTT	CASSGRQGSPEAFF
TRBV5-1	TRBJ2-2	many	.	TGCGCCAGCAGCTTGCGGTTTACCGGGGAGCTGTTTTTT	CASSLRFTGELFF
TRBV27	TRBJ2-7	.	TRBD2	TGTGCCAGCAGTTTGGCGCCGGGAGGGGACTACGAGCAGTACTTC	CASSLAPGGDYEQYF
TRBV7-2	TRBJ2-5	many	.	TGTGCCAGCAGCTTAGCCACACAAGAGACCCAGTACTTC	CASSLATQETQYF
TRBV7-2	TRBJ1-5	.	.	TGTGCCAGCAGCTTCCGACAGGATTCCGGGGATCAGCCCCAGCATTTT	CASSFRQDSGDQPQHF
TRBV7-2	TRBJ1-2	.	.	TGTGCCAGCAGCCAAATGAGCGGGGGCTATGGCTACACCTTC	CASSQMSGGYGYTF
TRBV5-1	TRBJ2-1	few	.	TGCGCCAGCAGCTTTGCAGGGCTCGATGAGCAGTTCTTC	CASSFAGLDEQFF
TRBV9	TRBJ2-7	.	.	TGTGCCAGCAGCGTCCATCAGGGGGGTCCAGGACAAAACGAGCAGTACTTC	CASSVHQGGPGQNEQYF
TRBV2	TRBJ1-2	few	.	TGTGCCAGCAGTGAATATCCAGCTCCAGGGAGTGGCTACACCTTC	CASSEYPAPGSGYTF
TRBV4-1	TRBJ1-5	.	.	TGCGCCAGCAGCCAAGATTTACGTGATCAGCCCCAGCATTTT	CASSQDLRDQPQHF
TRBV7-9	TRBJ1-2	many	.	TGTGCCAGCAGTCAACAGGGTTACTATGGCTACACCTTC	CASSQQGYYGYTF
TRBV29-1	TRBJ1-1	.	.	TGCAGCGTTGAGAACCGGGAGTCGATGAACACTGAAGCTTTCTTT	CSVENRESMNTEAFF
TRBV5-1	TRBJ1-2	few	.	TGCGCCAGCAGCTTAACGGGGCAGGCGAACTATGGCTACACCTTC	CASSLTGQANYGYTF
TRBV27	TRBJ2-2	few	.	TGTGCCAGCAGCCCTTTGCCCGGGGGCCTTTCCGGGGAGCTGTTTTTT	CASSPLPGGLSGELFF
TRBV12-3/TRBV12-4	TRBJ2-5	.	TRBD2	TGTGCCAGCAGTACGGGACTAGCGGGGGCCTCGTACCAAGAGACCCAGTACTTC	CASSTGLAGASYQETQYF
TRBV5-1	TRBJ2-3	.	.	TGCGCCAGCGGCTTTTGGGCAGATACGCAGTATTTT	CASGFWADTQYF
TRBV5-5	TRBJ2-7	.	.	TGTGCCAGCAGCTTGTTGGCCAGCGGATCCGAGCAGTACTTC	CASSLLASGSEQYF
TRBV9	TRBJ2-5	.	.	TGTGCCAGCAGCGAGGACAGACAAGAGACCCAGTACTTC	CASSEDRQETQYF
TRBV11-2	TRBJ2-2	few	.	TGTGCCAGCAGCCCTACAGTTATCGAGGAGCTGTTTTTT	CASSPTVIEELFF
TRBV25-1	TRBJ1-2	.	.	TGTGCCAGCAGTTCGATGGACGGAGGGGACTATGGCTACACCTTC	CASSSMDGGDYGYTF
TRBV11-2	TRBJ2-1	.	.	TGTGCCAGCAGCTACACATTCCAGACCTACAATGAGCAGTTCTTC	CASSYTFQTYNEQFF
TRBV6-2/TRBV6-3	TRBJ1-5	.	.	TGTGCCAGCAGACAGGTTATTAATCAGCCCCAGCATTTT	CASRQVINQPQHF
TRBV12-3/TRBV12-4	TRBJ1-2	.	.	TGTGCCAGCAGCCCCCAGCTGGGAGGTAACTATGGCTACACCTTC	CASSPQLGGNYGYTF
TRBV6-5	TRBJ1-3	.	.	TGTGCCAGCAGTTACTCAGCGACAGCTGGAAACACCATATATTTT	CASSYSATAGNTIYF
TRBV6-5	TRBJ1-1	.	.	TGTGCCAGCAGTCTAAATGACGGGCGGGTCACTGAAGCTTTCTTT	CASSLNDGRVTEAFF
TRBV20-1	TRBJ2-7	few	TRBD1	TGCAGTGCTCCCTTGCCCGGACAGGGGGCCTACGAGCAGTACTTC	CSAPLPGQGAYEQYF
TRBV5-1	TRBJ1-2	.	.	TGCGCCAGCAGCTTGGCCGGTTCAGCTAACTATGGCTACACCTTC	CASSLAGSANYGYTF
TRBV5-1	TRBJ2-1	few	.	TGCGCCAGCAGCTTGGTGGGCCTCGGGGGATTCGAGCAGTTCTTC	CASSLVGLGGFEQFF
TRBV5-1	TRBJ1-5	few	.	TGCGCCAGCAGTATCGGAGGGTTGGAGCAGCCCCAGCATTTT	CASSIGGLEQPQHF
TRBV4-3	TRBJ2-2	.	.	TGCGCCAGCGGGGCGGTCGCTTTCACCGGGGAGCTGTTTTTT	CASGAVAFTGELFF
TRBV18	TRBJ1-1	.	.	TGTGCCAGCTCACCACGGTCAGTGAACACTGAAGCTTTCTTT	CASSPRSVNTEAFF
TRBV11-2	TRBJ2-2	.	TRBD2	TGTGCCAGCAGCTTACGGCTAGCGGGGGGACAACGGGAGAACACCGGGGAGCTGTTTTTT	CASSLRLAGGQRENTGELFF
TRBV20-1	TRBJ1-2	.	.	TGCAGTGCGGATCCTCGCCAGGGAGACTATGGCTACACCTTC	CSADPRQGDYGYTF
TRBV3-1	TRBJ1-5	.	.	TGTGCCAGCAGCAACAGCAATGGCAGGAGGAATCAGCCCCAGCATTTT	CASSNSNGRRNQPQHF
TRBV7-3	TRBJ2-2	.	.	TGTGCCAGCAGCTCCGCCACCAACACCGGGGAGCTGTTTTTT	CASSSATNTGELFF
TRBV4-1	TRBJ2-1	.	TRBD1	TGCGCCAGCAGCCAAGATCTTGGGACAGGGGTTCTGGAGCAGTTCTTC	CASSQDLGTGVLEQFF